This T cell receptor (beta chain) was sequenced in a study of molecular identifiers for immune sequencing clone quantification. Study-level points and caveats: Effector cells kept over 97% of their molecules in clones above 20 RNA copies, while naive cells kept under 1% there. More than 800,000 naive cells reportedly did not prevent detection of spiked Jurkat TCR RNA from one cell.

Previously described methods and listed TCR primers produced bulk TCR libraries. In TCRdb, the PCR reads were re-called with MiXCR into one record per CDR3 protein. The data show around 320,000 distinct CDR3 sequences, roughly 24% seen once. Comment on this clonotype: Its antigen is unidentified.

Sorting recovered naive CD8 T cells on a CD8+CD4-CCR7+CD45RA+ profile. Germline V gene sequence: CDR1 KGHSH, CDR2 LQKENI. The CDR3 contains 16 residues. The V segment lost 0 bases and the J segment 1 base; nucleotides outside the gene matches: 3. The sequence derives from a human donor in good health. Some libraries in this study had Jurkat cell RNA spiked in. This chain connects TRBV18 to TRBJ2-1; 7 bases fit TRBD2. Sequencing used naive CD8+ T cells from blood, with Jurkat cell RNA spiked in. Sample subset: FACS-sorted CD8+CD4-CCR7+CD45RA+ naive T cells. The CDR3 is CASSPPTSESYNEQFF. The CDR3 DNA is TGTGCCAGCTCACCACCCACTAGCGAATCCTACAATGAGCAGTTCTTC.